The 11 T cell receptor beta chains in this list originate from one sample, sequenced in a study of blood T cell repertoires in COVID-19. Some clones are missing from TCRdb's copy, which holds only in-frame ones; the method was immunoSEQ multiplex PCR. The table lists fewer than 90,000 clones, approximately 85% of them singletons. Sequencing was done on a sample of peripheral blood. The origin of the receptors is a man aged 70-80 years with acute or convalescent COVID-19.

The V gene is TRBV23-1, the J gene TRBJ2-1; 9 bases are a match to TRBD1. TRBV23-1 falls under the ORF class, with uncertain function. V lost 11 bases and J lost 8; bases outside the gene matches: 13. CDR3 length equals 14 residues. The CDR3 protein is CAPSPGQGIHEQFF. In nucleotides, the CDR3 is TGCGCCCCCTCGCCGGGACAGGGTATCCATGAGCAGTTCTTC.

This clone was counted once. The V and J genes are TRBV21-1 and TRBJ1-1; TRBD1 is taken as the D call from the table, unchecked against the DNA. TRBV21-1 is flagged as a pseudogene. The length of the CDR3 is 14 residues. The CDR3 region is CASSKGRGDTEAFF. The CDR3 region has the DNA TGTGCCAGCAGCAAAGGCAGGGGGGACACTGAAGCTTTCTTT.

The chain couples TRBV6-5 to TRBJ2-1; 13 bases agree with TRBD2. Germline-derived CDR1 and CDR2 are MNHEY and SVGAGI. J lost 8 bases, V lost 10 bases, and 8 bases had no gene match. CDR3 length equals 14 residues. CDR3 sequence: CATRTSGSQYEQFF. The DNA of the CDR3 is TGTGCCACCCGGACTAGCGGGAGTCAATATGAGCAGTTCTTC.

This chain joins TRBV2 and TRBJ1-2, with 7 positions matching TRBD1. V lost 10 bases to trimming and J lost 0 bases; unmatched junction nucleotides: 14. CDR1 and CDR2 (germline): SNHLY, FYNNEI. The CDR3 has 16 residues. The CDR3 coding sequence is TGTGCCATCAGAGGGGGCGACCGGCGAACTAACTATGGCTACACCTTC. It translates to CAIRGGDRRTNYGYTF.

Only a few counts were recorded for this clone. The chain combines TRBV9 with TRBJ2-7, with 11 bases lining up with TRBD2. Trimming removed 2 bases from V and 3 bases from J; junction bases left unmatched: 4. The germline V gene has CDR1 SGDLS and CDR2 YYNGEE. The CDR3 contains 15 residues. The CDR3 here is CASSVGTSGGYEQYF. In DNA form, the CDR3 reads TGTGCCAGCAGCGTCGGGACTAGCGGAGGCTACGAGCAGTACTTC. Using reference TRBV9 and TRBJ2-7 for the parts outside the CDR3, the full variable domain is DSGVTQTPKHLITATGQRVTLRCSPRSGDLSVYWYQQSLDQGLQFLIQYYNGEERAKGNILERFSAQQFPDLHSELNLSSLELGDSALYFCASSVGTSGGYEQYFGPGTRLTVT.

This clone was detected once. The chain carries TRBV24-1 and TRBJ2-1, with 10 bases lining up with TRBD1. The CDR3 covers 13 residues. The V gene end was trimmed by 8 bases and the J gene end by 4 bases; junction bases not matched to a gene: 1. Germline V gene lookup returns CDR1 KGHDR and CDR2 SFDVKD. The CDR3 loop is CATKDRGYNEQFF. In nucleotides, the CDR3 is TGTGCCACCAAGGACAGGGGGTACAATGAGCAGTTCTTC.

The chain is built from TRBV29-1 and TRBJ2-7; 9 nucleotides agree with TRBD1. Germline V CDR1 and CDR2: SQVTM, ANQGSEA. The CDR3 contains 12 residues. V lost 6 bases, J lost 5 bases, and 5 bases stayed unmatched. CDR3 protein: CSVGQGLDEQYF. DNA for the CDR3: TGCAGCGTAGGACAGGGGCTGGACGAGCAGTACTTC.

This chain's CDR3 is CASSYRGSSPLHF. The CDR3 DNA follows: TGTGCCAGCAGCTACAGGGGCAGTTCACCCCTCCACTTT. This chain uses TRBV28 with TRBJ1-6, with 7 bases lining up with TRBD1. In germline, CDR1 is MDHEN, CDR2 SYDVKM. V lost 6 bases, J lost 9 bases, and 5 bases stayed unmatched. This CDR3 contains 13 residues. Together with reference TRBV28 and TRBJ1-6, the CDR3 gives the full variable domain: DVKVTQSSRYLVKRTGEKVFLECVQDMDHENMFWYRQDPGLGLRLIYFSYDVKMKEKGDIPEGYSVSREKKERFSLILESASTNQTSMYLCASSYRGSSPLHFGNGTRLTVT.

The rearrangement joins TRBV28 to TRBJ1-4; 8 positions agree with TRBD1. V was clipped by 8 bases and J by 4 bases; unmatched bases: 9. The V gene's germline CDR1 is MDHEN and CDR2 SYDVKM. This CDR3 contains 15 residues. The CDR3 loop is CASSGQGFLNEKLFF. CDR3 sequence (DNA): TGTGCCAGCTCCGGACAGGGCTTCCTTAATGAAAAACTGTTTTTT.

The chain recombines TRBV3-1 (or the pseudogene TRBV3-2) with TRBJ2-2; 10 bases are a match to TRBD1. The trim removed 4 bases at V and 4 bases at J, leaving 3 bases unmatched. Germline CDR1 is LGHDT and CDR2 is YNNKEL (reference sequence). The CDR3 is made up of 15 amino acids. CDR3: CASSPGQGPTGELFF. The CDR3 region has the DNA TGTGCCAGCAGCCCGGGACAGGGGCCCACCGGGGAGCTGTTTTTT.

V is TRBV4-3 and J is TRBJ2-1, with TRBD2 matching over 10 bases. CDR3 size: 18 residues. The trim removed 1 base at V and 4 bases at J, leaving 10 bases unmatched. CDR1 is LGHNA and CDR2 is YSLEER in the germline V gene. The CDR3 reads CASSQGPPTSGPYNEQFF. CDR3 in DNA: TGCGCCAGCAGCCAAGGTCCCCCGACTAGCGGGCCTTACAATGAGCAGTTCTTC.